Below are 15 T cell receptor beta chains sequenced from a single sample in a study of blood T cell repertoires in COVID-19. Method: immunoSEQ multiplex PCR; TCRdb's copy keeps in-frame clones and lacks some. The sample consists of 150,000 to 200,000 clones, 65% to 90% of them appearing once. Sequencing was carried out using peripheral blood. The receptors stem from a man in his sixties with acute or convalescent COVID-19.

This rearrangement joins TRBV20-1 to TRBJ1-2; 8 nucleotides align to TRBD1. J lost 2 bases, V lost 3 bases, and 5 bases had no gene match. CDR3 size: 14 residues. CDR1 and CDR2 (germline): DFQATT, SNEGSKA (reference sequence). CDR3 loop: CSASPTGANYGYTF. The CDR3 bases are TGCAGTGCTAGTCCGACAGGGGCCAACTATGGCTACACCTTC.

The chain has TRBV7-2 and TRBJ2-4, with 8 bases aligning to TRBD2. This CDR3 is built from 13 residues. The germline gives CDR1 SGHTA, CDR2 FQGNSA. V was clipped by 5 bases and J by 7 bases; unmatched bases: 4. The DNA for the CDR3 is TGTGCCAGCAGCGGTCGGGGGGGCAACATTCAGTACTTC. Protein: CASSGRGGNIQYF.

This chain connects TRBV2 to TRBJ1-5, with 11 positions matching TRBD1. There are 15 residues in the CDR3. Germline V gene lookup returns CDR1 SNHLY and CDR2 FYNNEI. The J segment lost 4 bases and the V segment lost 6 bases, leaving 5 bases of the junction unmatched. The CDR3 reads CASRGDRGRNQPQHF. The CDR3 coding sequence is TGTGCCAGCAGGGGGGACAGGGGGAGGAATCAGCCCCAGCATTTT.

This clone was observed many times. The chain joins TRBV28 to TRBJ2-7; 10 positions agree with TRBD1. V was clipped by 5 bases and J by 5 bases; unmatched bases: 9. The CDR3 runs 15 residues. Germline CDR1 and CDR2: MDHEN and SYDVKM. The CDR3 nucleotides read TGTGCCAGCAGTCGCGGGACAGGGGAGACGGACGAGCAGTACTTC. Its protein product is CASSRGTGETDEQYF.

J is TRBJ1-2 and V is TRBV5-1; tentative D call: TRBD1 (6 bases). The CDR3 covers 12 residues. The germline V gene has CDR1 SGHRS and CDR2 YFSETQ. Trimming shortened V by 3 bases and J by 4 bases, and 7 bases separated the two germline ends. The CDR3: CASSSDSYGYTF. CDR3 DNA sequence: TGCGCCAGCAGCTCGGACAGCTATGGCTACACCTTC.

V is TRBV27 and J is TRBJ2-2; D might be TRBD1 (6 bases). V shed 1 base and J shed 5 bases, with 14 bases lying between them. Germline-derived CDR1 and CDR2 are MNHEY and SMNVEV (reference sequence). The CDR3 covers 16 residues. CDR3 protein: CASSLLTTGTTGELFF. CDR3 nucleotide sequence: TGTGCCAGCAGTTTATTGACTACAGGGACGACCGGGGAGCTGTTTTTT.

V is TRBV28 and J is TRBJ2-7, with 8 bases aligning to TRBD1. Germline V gene data show CDR1 as MDHEN and CDR2 as SYDVKM. The ends lost 3 bases at V and 4 bases at J; junction bases unmatched: 14. CDR3 length: 17 amino acids. CDR3 in DNA: TGTGCCAGCAGTTTGGTTGTCTCGGGACAGGTCCATTACGAGCAGTACTTC. It yields the protein CASSLVVSGQVHYEQYF.

In its sample, this clone was seen once. The J gene is TRBJ1-1, the V gene TRBV5-5; TRBD1 matches 7 bases. J lost 6 bases, V lost 1 base, and 3 bases had no gene match. Germline assignment: CDR1 SGHKS and CDR2 YYEKEE (reference sequence). This CDR3 spans 13 amino acids. CDR3 loop: CASSLQGVSEAFF. CDR3 nucleotides: TGTGCCAGCAGCTTGCAGGGGGTCTCTGAAGCTTTCTTT.

The chain carries TRBV15 and TRBJ2-2, with D unclear. There are 14 residues in the CDR3. Germline lookup yields CDR1 LNHNV and CDR2 YYDKDF (reference sequence). V was cut by 0 bases and J by 7 bases, with 9 bases left in between. The CDR3 here is CATSRDLRSGELFF. CDR3 bases: TGTGCCACCAGCAGAGACCTCAGAAGCGGGGAGCTGTTTTTT.

The chain employs TRBV6-1 and TRBJ2-3; 8 nucleotides align to TRBD1. Germline V CDR1 and CDR2: MNHNS, SASEGT. The CDR3 has 16 residues. The ends lost 5 bases at V and 8 bases at J; junction bases unmatched: 15. The chain's CDR3 is CASSKGRDRSLVTQYF. The CDR3 DNA reads as TGTGCCAGCAGTAAAGGCAGGGACAGGAGTTTAGTTACGCAGTATTTT.

The rearrangement links TRBV5-1 to TRBJ2-6, with 7 nucleotides matching TRBD2. There are 15 residues in the CDR3. CDR1 is SGHRS, CDR2 YFSETQ, per germline. V lost 6 bases, J lost 0 bases, and 3 bases stayed unmatched. For the CDR3, the DNA is TGCGCCAGCAACTCGGGGGGCTCTGGGGCCAACGTCCTGACTTTC. It codes for CASNSGGSGANVLTF.

The genes are TRBV2 and TRBJ2-5; 11 nucleotides line up with TRBD2. This CDR3 is built from 14 residues. Germline V CDR1 and CDR2: SNHLY, FYNNEI. V shed 6 bases, J shed 2 bases, and the junction held 2 bases outside the gene matches. As DNA, the CDR3 is TGTGCCAGCAGGGGGACTAGCGGACAAGAGACCCAGTACTTC. Encoded protein: CASRGTSGQETQYF.

This chain connects TRBV28 to TRBJ1-4; D is ambiguous. CDR3 size: 13 residues. Deletions cut 5 bases from V and 3 bases from J, with 7 bases between. CDR1 and CDR2 (germline): MDHEN, SYDVKM. In nucleotides, the CDR3 is TGTGCCAGCAGTCCCGTCCCTAATGAAAAACTGTTTTTT. Translation: CASSPVPNEKLFF.

The chain joins TRBV7-9 to TRBJ1-1; D uncertain. This CDR3 contains 13 residues. V lost 5 bases and J lost 5, with 12 bases in between. CDR1 is SEHNR, CDR2 FQNEAQ, per germline (reference sequence). In DNA form, the CDR3 reads TGTGCCAGCAGCCCGAGGGTTGAGACTGAAGCTTTCTTT. Protein: CASSPRVETEAFF.

The chain is built from TRBV19 and TRBJ1-5; 9 bases line up with TRBD1. The germline gives CDR1 LNHDA, CDR2 SQIVND (reference sequence). The CDR3 has 15 residues. With 5 bases clipped from V and 5 bases from J, the junction kept 7 bases outside the gene matches. CDR3 in DNA: TGTGCCAGTAGTCCCCGGACAGGGGCTGATCAGCCCCAGCATTTT. It codes for CASSPRTGADQPQHF.